This TCR beta chain was sequenced for a study of cytomegalovirus exposure and HLA in healthy donors (dated by TCRdb to the late 2010s). Looking at the study overall: An earlier analysis of 550 to 700 of the donors reported approximately 300 Gb of sequence data and around 110 million unique TCR beta sequences from approximately 180 million T cells. An early release covering roughly 600 HLA-typed donors comprised approximately 300 gigabases of sequencing data and around 86 million unique TCR sequences. Among the roughly 430 genotyped donors, around 79% belonged to the genetic ancestry cluster associated with self-reported Caucasian donors. The aim of the study was to test whether cataloging public T cell receptors could identify signatures of past pathogen exposure. The study profiled the T cell repertoires of 666 subjects by immunosequencing and related them to cytomegalovirus serostatus. Besides the first cohort of 550 to 750 subjects, a separate validation cohort made up of 120 different subjects was used. High-throughput TCR immunosequencing, statistical association of individual TCRs with disease status, and machine learning were combined to predict cytomegalovirus infection status. A later analysis re-examined previously published TCR beta repertoires from more than 650 donors and added high-resolution HLA genotyping to investigate patterns of TCR occurrence. Rather than using new phenotypic data, the later analysis identified candidate immune exposures from TCR beta sequences and from how often those sequences occurred across donors. To decide whether each TCR beta V gene segment behaved as functional or pseudogenic, an earlier analysis of fewer than 750 of the donors relied on high-throughput TCR beta sequencing. Alongside the repertoire data, information on donor age, sex, ethnicity and CMV serostatus was compiled. A later genetic analysis took genome-wide SNP genotypes for about 55% of the 666 donors and used that subset as a discovery cohort. Every repertoire in the discovery cohort had been generated on one and the same sequencing platform. Both class I and class II loci were covered by HLA typing, at four-digit resolution. Typing coverage differed by locus: A, B, C, DRB1 and DQB1 were typed in about 620-630 donors, DQA1 in 500 to 550, DPA1 in approximately 610, and DPB1 in just under 490. Several DR-DQ haplotypes were treated as single units for association and clustering because of strong linkage in the cohort. On average, roughly 250,000 unique TCR beta nucleotide sequences were sequenced per donor among some 420 genotyped donors of the cohort, with 15% to 20% of those sequences being non-productive.

Library creation used the immunoSEQ multiplex PCR assay. For the multiplex PCR, a mixture combining 60 forward primers for TCR Vbeta segments and 13 reverse primers for TCR Jbeta segments was used. Amplification of the CDR3 region of rearranged TCR beta genes was performed with a multiplex PCR assay on genomic DNA. The amplified TCR beta libraries were sequenced on the Illumina HiSeq System as 87-base-pair reads. As for the original processing: A later analysis counted about 80 million unique TCR beta chains across the 650 to 700 repertoires, and about 10 million of these chains were shared by at least two donors. Raw reads were error-corrected and collapsed into unique sequences with a nearest-neighbor algorithm that merged closely related sequences to remove PCR and sequencing errors. CDR3 sequences were aligned to IMGT reference sequences to assign V, D and J gene segments. For a sequence to be retained, at least a six-nucleotide match to both a V gene segment and a J gene segment was required. Rearrangements were classified as productive when the CDR3 lacked stop codons and remained in frame with V and J, and all other rearrangements were classified as non-productive. CDR3 was defined according to IMGT convention as the region running from the second conserved V-encoded cysteine to the conserved J-encoded phenylalanine. In an earlier analysis of around 570 of the donors, sequences lacking an unambiguous match to a single V gene segment were excluded. An earlier analysis of approximately 590 of the donors called V segments functional above 56.7% productive rearrangements and segregating when the between-donor standard deviation exceeded 5%. To diagnose cytomegalovirus status from the catalog of TCR beta chain sequences, a statistical classification framework was built. V and J gene assignment, in a later analysis, came from comparing TCR nucleotide sequences with IMGT/GENE-DB human TR gene sequences. In a later analysis, CDR3 sequences and most-parsimonious VDJ recombination scenarios were assigned using the TCRdist pipeline. In a later analysis, each TCR beta chain was defined by its CDR3 amino acid sequence together with its V-gene family, and reads lacking a unique V-gene family were excluded. As a way to deal with suspected cross-contamination and a sequencing artifact, a later analysis dropped 450 to 600 nucleotide sequences that were highly shared and had low generation probability. In a later analysis, a clonal expansion index for each public chain was calculated from normalized within-repertoire ranks of inferred template counts. Generation probabilities in a later analysis came from a VDJ recombination model fitted to out-of-frame rearrangements, and those results were checked against IGoR. Hypergeometric tests were used in a later analysis to score TCR-TCR, TCR-HLA and TCR-CMV co-occurrence, with a repertoire-size bias correction applied to the TCR pairs. In a later analysis, false discovery rates were estimated by permuting HLA or CMV assignments 20 times. In a later analysis, co-occurring TCRs were grouped using DBSCAN, and TCRdist sequence similarity was added for clustering within HLA-allele-positive subsets. Repertoires with fewer than 30,000 or more than 120,000 public chains, plus five repertoires with anomalous nucleotide sharing, were excluded from co-occurrence clustering. TCRdb retrieved this table from immuneACCESS and kept in-frame rearrangements only. Not all clones are present; in checked studies, unresolved V genes account for under half, and no reason is known for the remainder. D and trimming come from the DNA, and the V and J calls and clone size come from that table. Within this sample are around 100,000 clones, with about 70% of them counted one time only. Roughly 2.7% of the sample belongs to the ten largest clones.

The cohort comprised more than 550 healthy bone marrow donors. Cohort members were all nominally healthy when sampled, although unrecorded immune exposures were likely present. The donor was CMV seropositive and was included in the group of 250 to 350 seropositive cohort members. Each donor provided a peripheral blood sample, and peripheral blood mononuclear cells were used for TCR beta sequencing. The Qiagen DNeasy Blood Extraction Kit was used to extract genomic DNA from the blood cell samples. The paper as a whole reports these results and caveats: Most CMV-associated TCR beta chains appeared to be HLA-restricted in a later analysis, and the HLA associations seemed to be driven largely by CMV exposure. Specific HLA alleles were associated with 16,951 TCR beta sequences at a false discovery rate of 0.05 in a later analysis. In vitro tests confirmed that a few of the cytomegalovirus-associated TCR beta chains recognize cytomegalovirus antigens. A group of highly shared sequence variants was considered likely to be a technical artifact of the sequencing pipeline. Roughly uniform sequencing depth across donors was assumed in presence/absence analyses, although this assumption may not hold. In both the original and validation cohorts, the classifier was reported to diagnose cytomegalovirus status with high specificity and sensitivity. V-gene and J-gene trimming of TCR beta chains was associated with a missense DCLRE1C variant in a later genetic analysis, and the association was replicated in an independent cohort. According to a later analysis, TCR association rates differed among HLA loci, with DRB1 alleles showing the most associated TCRs and HLA-C alleles showing the fewest. Because HLA typing was unavailable for some donors at each locus, only the typed subset was used in association tests. For the cohort, immune exposure information was limited to CMV serostatus. According to a later genetic analysis, donors in an Asian-associated ancestry cluster had fewer N-insertions in productive TCRs than the approximately 670-donor mean. Correlated functional status among segregating V segments might be attributable to linkage disequilibrium, but an unknown experimental factor could not be ruled out. In a later analysis, HLA-associated TCR beta chains showed more clonal expansion and lower generation probabilities than non-associated chains that were equally common. A further reported finding was that TCR beta sequences accurately predicted the HLA-A and HLA-B alleles for most subjects in the first cohort. When HLA alleles, especially DR and DQ, strongly co-occurred, TCR associations were difficult to assign to individual alleles. The study gave a list of 150 to 200 TCR beta chains associated with cytomegalovirus. A later analysis reported that several top co-occurrence clusters appeared linked to parvovirus B19, influenza, CMV and Epstein-Barr virus. Roughly 17 rarely observed V segments, including chromosome 9 orphons, were excluded from the earlier analysis of a few hundred of the donors because counts were too low. Only TCR beta chains were sequenced in this cohort, and the absence of alpha or paired-chain data limited detectable features. It was suggested by the authors that the approach could potentially be generalized to other disease states and immunological phenotypes. Most TCR sequences were observed very rarely across donors, whereas some public TCRs were present in many individuals. In an earlier analysis of about 540 of the donors, most TCR beta V segments were observed in productive rearrangements about 87% or about 30% of the time, broadly matching IMGT annotations.

A note on this clone: It lacks a known antigen. No quality values exist for individual bases; no much larger clone is one base distant.

Material: PBMCs. The clonotype comes from a man aged 50 or older in good health and CMV-seropositive.

The DNA sequence is as follows: TGCAGCGTTACTAGGGGGCACTATGGCTACACCTTC. Translated, this is CSVTRGHYGYTF. The rearrangement combines TRBV29-1 with TRBJ1-2; TRBD1 aligns with 7 central bases. Reading from cysteine to phenylalanine, the CDR3 counts 12 amino acids. Left in the record is the CDR3 DNA by itself, 36 bases read in frame from the first base. The germline V end is reduced by 5 bases and the J end by 3 bases; junction bases left unmatched: 3. From a lookup of the germline V gene, CDR1 and CDR2 are SQVTM and ANQGSEA. The full variable domain, completed from the reference TRBV29-1 and TRBJ1-2 proteins outside the CDR3, reads SAVISQKPSRDICQRGTSLTIQCQVDSQVTMMFWYRQQPGQSLTLIATANQGSEATYESGFVIDKFPISRPNLTFSTLTVSNMSPEDSSIYLCSVTRGHYGYTFGSGTRLTVV.